This TCR beta chain was retrieved from a study of blood T cell repertoires in COVID-19. In the study overall: Italy, Spain and the United States were the sources of the convalescent and acute COVID-19 samples. T cells, B-cell-depleted T cells, or PBMCs supplied cDNA or gDNA.

In the original analysis: Estimation of nucleated cell counts relied on the amplification of reference gene primers. Measured with immunoSEQ multiplex PCR; TCRdb has only the in-frame clones, and not every one. That table supplies the V and J calls and clone size; D and trimming were determined from the DNA. The sample records about 77,000 clones, roughly 88% being singletons. CDR3 length: 14 amino acids. Germline CDR1 and CDR2: LNHDA and SQIVND (reference sequence). The V gene end was trimmed by 7 bases and the J gene end by 5 bases; junction bases not matched to a gene: 8. This clone was detected only a few times.

The origin of this receptor is a woman older than 75 with acute or convalescent COVID-19. The rearrangement uses TRBV19 and TRBJ2-3, with TRBD2 matching 8 bases. Material: peripheral blood. The chain's CDR3 is CASISGRAGDTQYF. The CDR3 DNA is TGTGCCAGTATTTCCGGGAGGGCTGGAGATACGCAGTATTTT.